The 23 T cell receptor beta chains presented below share a single source sample, sequenced in a study of T cells after yellow fever vaccination. From the 5' RACE reads, TCRdb called clonotypes with MiXCR, one entry per CDR3 protein. The repertoire consists of hundreds of thousands of distinct CDR3 sequences, with approximately 13% occurring once and the leading ten covering under 15%. Specimen: PBMCs, collected on the day of the yellow fever booster vaccination. Source of these receptors: a man between 25 and 39 years old who received the YFV17D yellow fever vaccine.

A few counts support this clonotype. This chain joins TRBV7-9 and TRBJ2-4, with D unresolved. The germline V gene has CDR1 SEHNR and CDR2 FQNEAQ (reference sequence). V lost 1 base, J lost 5 bases, and 9 bases lay in between. CDR3 length equals 14 residues. CDR3: CASSLVRPQNIQYF. CDR3 DNA: TGTGCCAGCAGCTTAGTCAGGCCCCAAAACATTCAGTACTTC.

The chain combines TRBV11-2 with TRBJ2-7; no reliable D call. Germline-derived CDR1 and CDR2 are SGHAT and FQNNGV. CDR3 size: 14 residues. Trimming cost V 5 bases and J 11 bases, with 22 bases left between them. In DNA, the CDR3 is TGTGCCAGCAGCCCCCCTCTGGTCGCTATTGTTAAGTACTTC. Its translation is CASSPPLVAIVKYF.

This clonotype was picked up a small number of times. The chain has TRBV7-3 and TRBJ2-1; tentatively, D is TRBD2 (6 bases). V lost 5 bases and J lost 3, with 17 bases in between. The CDR3 is 16 amino acids. CDR1 SGHTA and CDR2 FQGTGA come from the germline V gene. CDR3 sequence reads: CASSPEHGLFYNEQFF. DNA of the CDR3: TGTGCCAGCAGCCCAGAGCACGGACTATTCTACAATGAGCAGTTCTTC.

The genes are TRBV7-2 and TRBJ1-3, with D unclear. The germline V and J ends were trimmed by 5 bases and 5 bases, with 7 bases remaining between them. Germline loops: CDR1 SGHTA, CDR2 FQGNSA. This CDR3 region has 12 residues. The CDR3 loop reads CASSRSRNTIYF. Here the CDR3 DNA reads TGTGCCAGCAGCAGAAGTAGAAACACCATATATTTT.

This clonotype has just a few counts. The rearrangement joins TRBV6-5 to TRBJ1-1; a possible D gene is TRBD1 (5 bases). The CDR3 contains 15 residues. In germline, CDR1 is MNHEY, CDR2 SVGAGI. Deletions cut 3 bases from V and 2 bases from J, with 13 bases between. CDR3 in DNA: TGTGCCAGCAGTTATTCCCTCGGGGGTAACACTGAAGCTTTCTTT. It yields the protein CASSYSLGGNTEAFF.

The chain recombines TRBV5-1 with TRBJ2-7; TRBD1 matches at 7 bases. CDR1 is SGHRS, CDR2 YFSETQ, per germline. The CDR3 contains 15 residues. Germline trimming cut 3 bases from V and 5 bases from J; bases unmatched to any gene: 11. For the CDR3, the DNA is TGCGCCAGCAGCTGGGGACAGCTGGTGAGGGACGAGCAGTACTTC. It codes for CASSWGQLVRDEQYF.

The chain combines TRBV12-3 or TRBV12-4 with TRBJ2-7, with D perhaps matching TRBD1 (6 bases). This CDR3 region has 13 residues. V dropped 4 bases and J dropped 4 bases, with 11 bases sitting between them. CDR3 in amino acids: CASSSARGYEQYF. The CDR3 nucleotides are TGTGCCAGCAGTTCCGCTAGGGGGTACGAGCAGTACTTC.

This clonotype was seen repeatedly, ten times or more. The chain uses TRBV7-8 and TRBJ2-1; D ambiguous. Trimming left V 5 bases short and J 8 bases short, with 13 bases between. Germline loops: CDR1 SGHVS, CDR2 FQNEAQ. CDR3 length: 13 amino acids. CDR3 in amino acids: CASSEFSVHEQFF. Written as DNA, the CDR3 is TGTGCCAGCAGCGAGTTTTCGGTACATGAGCAGTTCTTC.

The genes are TRBV29-1 and TRBJ2-5; 7 nucleotides align to TRBD1. The CDR3 totals 12 residues. Germline CDR1 and CDR2: SQVTM and ANQGSEA. The V and J ends lost 4 bases and 5 bases, in that order; junction bases with no gene match: 4. CDR3 in amino acids: CSVGTGWETQYF. The CDR3 DNA follows: TGCAGCGTTGGGACAGGCTGGGAGACCCAGTACTTC.

This clonotype was counted only a few times. The chain recombines TRBV29-1 with TRBJ2-5; the match to TRBD1 covers 11 bases. The CDR3 sequence is 12 residues long. V was pared by 7 bases and J by 3 bases, with 1 base of the junction left unmatched. CDR1 is SQVTM, CDR2 ANQGSEA, per germline. The CDR3 is CSGDRGKETQYF. Written as DNA, the CDR3 is TGCAGCGGGGACAGGGGGAAAGAGACCCAGTACTTC.

This clonotype was counted a few times. V gene TRBV12-3 or TRBV12-4 combines with J gene TRBJ2-4; D is undetermined. The CDR3 extends over 14 amino acids. Trimming stripped 8 bases from V and 2 bases from J, with 13 bases between. CDR3 in amino acids: CASQNHRSKNIQYF. CDR3 nucleotides: TGTGCCAGCCAGAACCATAGGTCCAAAAACATTCAGTACTTC.

A few counts support this clonotype. V and J are TRBV30 and TRBJ2-1; D might be TRBD2 (6 bases). The germline V gene encodes CDR1 GTSNPN and CDR2 SVGIG (reference sequence). The V end was cut by 4 bases, the J end by 1 base, with 17 bases between. The CDR3 has 16 amino acids. The CDR3 DNA is TGTGCCTGGATGGGGTGGGGGGAGTCGTCCTACAATGAGCAGTTCTTC. Encoded protein: CAWMGWGESSYNEQFF.

This clonotype has only a few counts. The chain links TRBV7-7 to TRBJ2-5, with D unclear. The CDR3 sequence is 13 residues long. Trimming shortened V by 1 base and J by 3 bases, and 6 bases separated the two germline ends. The germline CDR1 and CDR2 sequences are SSHAT and FNYEAQ (reference sequence). The CDR3 is CASSLDSEETQYF. The CDR3 region has the DNA TGTGCCAGCAGCTTAGACTCTGAAGAGACCCAGTACTTC.

This clonotype came up a few times. The chain uses TRBV7-2 and TRBJ2-7, with D possibly matching TRBD2 (7 bases). V lost 0 bases and J lost 2, with 14 bases in between. In germline, CDR1 is SGHTA, CDR2 FQGNSA. The length of the CDR3 is 16 residues. Here the CDR3 DNA reads TGTGCCAGCAGCTTAGCCAGCGGGACATCCACCTACGAGCAGTACTTC. Protein product: CASSLASGTSTYEQYF.

This clonotype has just a few counts. The chain carries TRBV27 and TRBJ2-1; D not resolved. The CDR3 is made up of 18 amino acids. Trimming pared 2 bases from V and 0 bases from J, leaving 17 bases between. Looked up from germline, CDR1 is MNHEY and CDR2 is SMNVEV (reference sequence). The CDR3 here is CASSLRDRKLSSYNEQFF. The CDR3 nucleotides read TGTGCCAGCAGTTTAAGAGACCGAAAATTGAGCTCCTACAATGAGCAGTTCTTC.

This clonotype was detected only a few times. The chain is built from TRBV7-2 and TRBJ2-5; D perhaps matches TRBD1 (5 bases). CDR1 and CDR2 from the germline V gene are SGHTA and FQGNSA. The CDR3 has 14 amino acids. The germline V and J ends were trimmed by 1 base and 4 bases, with 10 bases remaining between them. This chain's CDR3 is CASSLVLGPETQYF. CDR3 DNA: TGTGCCAGCAGCTTAGTTCTGGGGCCAGAGACCCAGTACTTC.

CDR3 in amino acids: CASSLGGTSGYTDTQYF. The DNA for the CDR3 is TGTGCCAGCAGCTTAGGGGGGACTAGCGGCTACACAGATACGCAGTATTTT. The chain recombines TRBV7-2 with TRBJ2-3; 11 nucleotides line up with TRBD2. The CDR3 runs to 17 residues. Germline V gene data show CDR1 as SGHTA and CDR2 as FQGNSA. J lost 2 bases, V lost 1 base, and 5 bases had no gene match. Full variable domain (missing parts from reference TRBV7-2 and TRBJ2-3): GAGVSQSPSNKVTEKGKDVELRCDPISGHTALYWYRQSLGQGLEFLIYFQGNSAPDKSGLPSDRFSAERTGGSVSTLTIQRTQQEDSAVYLCASSLGGTSGYTDTQYFGPGTRLTVL.

This sequence joins TRBV5-1 and TRBJ2-2, with D possibly being TRBD1 (5 bases). The length of the CDR3 is 15 residues. V was clipped by 1 base and J by 3 bases, with 10 bases between them. In germline, CDR1 is SGHRS, CDR2 YFSETQ. The CDR3 loop reads CASSLNGAHTGELFF. For the CDR3, the DNA is TGCGCCAGCAGCTTGAATGGGGCCCACACCGGGGAGCTGTTTTTT.

This clonotype was counted only a few times. The chain couples TRBV29-1 to TRBJ1-1; D gene uncertain. With 1 base removed from V and 8 bases from J, the gap between germline ends came to 11 bases. Germline assignment: CDR1 SQVTM and CDR2 ANQGSEA. The length of the CDR3 is 12 residues. DNA of the CDR3: TGCAGCGTTGAAGGCTCGACAAACGAAGCTTTCTTT. Amino acid sequence: CSVEGSTNEAFF.

This chain joins TRBV29-1 and TRBJ1-4; TRBD1 aligns across 9 bases. This CDR3 spans 16 amino acids. J was trimmed by 3 bases and V by 4 bases; bases with no gene match: 9. Germline CDR1 is SQVTM and CDR2 is ANQGSEA. As DNA, the CDR3 is TGCAGCGTTGCCCCAGGGACAGGGCTAGCTAATGAAAAACTGTTTTTT. This codes for CSVAPGTGLANEKLFF.

J is TRBJ1-5 and V is TRBV7-2; D is undetermined. V was pared by 4 bases and J by 2 bases, with 15 bases between. The germline V gene has CDR1 SGHTA and CDR2 FQGNSA. CDR3 length equals 16 residues. The CDR3 protein is CASSSELGIRNQPQHF. CDR3 sequence (DNA): TGTGCCAGCAGCTCCGAGCTAGGAATCCGCAATCAGCCCCAGCATTTT.

The chain uses TRBV27 and TRBJ1-4, with 7 bases aligning to TRBD1. The CDR3 covers 15 residues. The V segment lost 5 bases and the J segment 4 bases; nucleotides outside the gene matches: 7. Germline CDR1 is MNHEY and CDR2 is SMNVEV (reference sequence). Here the CDR3 DNA reads TGTGCCAGCAGTACTAAGGGGGCCTATAATGAAAAACTGTTTTTT. It codes for CASSTKGAYNEKLFF. The whole variable domain, filled in from reference TRBV27 and TRBJ1-4, reads EAQVTQNPRYLITVTGKKLTVTCSQNMNHEYMSWYRQDPGLGLRQIYYSMNVEVTDKGDVPEGYKVSRKEKRNFPLILESPSPNQTSLYFCASSTKGAYNEKLFFGSGTQLSVL.

V is TRBV11-3 and J is TRBJ2-5; possible D gene TRBD2, 6 bases. The CDR3 runs 16 residues. CDR1 is SGHNT and CDR2 is YENEEA in the germline V gene. V lost 5 bases to trimming and J lost 4 bases, with 20 bases between them. The CDR3 loop is CASSQWTTTRTETQYF. As DNA, the CDR3 is TGTGCCAGCAGCCAGTGGACTACCACGCGTACAGAGACCCAGTACTTC.